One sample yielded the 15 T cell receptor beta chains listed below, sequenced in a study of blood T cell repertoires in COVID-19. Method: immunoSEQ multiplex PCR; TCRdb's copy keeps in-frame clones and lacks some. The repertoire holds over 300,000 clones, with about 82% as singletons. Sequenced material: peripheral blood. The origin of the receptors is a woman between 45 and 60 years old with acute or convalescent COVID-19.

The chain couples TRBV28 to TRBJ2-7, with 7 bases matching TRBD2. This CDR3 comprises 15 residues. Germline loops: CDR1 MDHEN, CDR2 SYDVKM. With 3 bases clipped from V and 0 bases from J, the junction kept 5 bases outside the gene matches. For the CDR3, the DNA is TGTGCCAGCAGTTTTTCGGGGACTAACTCCTACGAGCAGTACTTC. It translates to CASSFSGTNSYEQYF.

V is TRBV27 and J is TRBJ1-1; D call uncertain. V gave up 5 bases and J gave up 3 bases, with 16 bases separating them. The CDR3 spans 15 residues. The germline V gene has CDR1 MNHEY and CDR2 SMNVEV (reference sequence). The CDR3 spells CASSPRKGGYTEAFF. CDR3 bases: TGTGCCAGCAGTCCGCGAAAGGGAGGGTACACTGAAGCTTTCTTT.

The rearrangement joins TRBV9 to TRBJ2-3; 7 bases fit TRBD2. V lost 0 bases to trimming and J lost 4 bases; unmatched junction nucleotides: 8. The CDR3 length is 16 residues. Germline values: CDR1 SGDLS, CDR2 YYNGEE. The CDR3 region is CASSVGGGRGADTQYF. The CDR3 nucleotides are TGTGCCAGCAGCGTAGGAGGCGGGAGAGGGGCAGATACGCAGTATTTT. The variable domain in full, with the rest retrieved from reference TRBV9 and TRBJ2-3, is DSGVTQTPKHLITATGQRVTLRCSPRSGDLSVYWYQQSLDQGLQFLIQYYNGEERAKGNILERFSAQQFPDLHSELNLSSLELGDSALYFCASSVGGGRGADTQYFGPGTRLTVL.

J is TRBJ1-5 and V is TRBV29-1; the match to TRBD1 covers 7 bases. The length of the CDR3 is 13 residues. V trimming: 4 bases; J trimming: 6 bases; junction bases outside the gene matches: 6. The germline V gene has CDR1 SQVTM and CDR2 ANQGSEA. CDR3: CSVVGGSGQPQHF. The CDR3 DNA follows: TGCAGCGTTGTAGGGGGCTCGGGTCAGCCCCAGCATTTT.

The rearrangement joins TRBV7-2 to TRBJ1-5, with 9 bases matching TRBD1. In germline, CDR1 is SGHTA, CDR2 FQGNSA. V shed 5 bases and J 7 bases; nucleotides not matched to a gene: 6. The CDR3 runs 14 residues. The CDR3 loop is CASSPRTGEQPQHF. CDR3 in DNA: TGTGCCAGCAGCCCCCGGACAGGGGAGCAGCCCCAGCATTTT.

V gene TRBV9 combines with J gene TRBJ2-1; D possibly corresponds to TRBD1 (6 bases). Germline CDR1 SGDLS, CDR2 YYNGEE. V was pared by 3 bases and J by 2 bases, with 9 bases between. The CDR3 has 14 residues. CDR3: CASSARQAYNEQFF. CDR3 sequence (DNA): TGTGCCAGCAGCGCAAGACAGGCCTACAATGAGCAGTTCTTC.

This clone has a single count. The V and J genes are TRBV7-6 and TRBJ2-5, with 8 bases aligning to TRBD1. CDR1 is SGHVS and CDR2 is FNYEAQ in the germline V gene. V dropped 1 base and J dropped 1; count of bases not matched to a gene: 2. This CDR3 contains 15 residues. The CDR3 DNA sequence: TGTGCCAGCAGCTTAGGGACAGGGCGCCAAGAGACCCAGTACTTC. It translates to CASSLGTGRQETQYF. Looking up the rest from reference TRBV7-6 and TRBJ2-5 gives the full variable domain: GAGVSQSPRYKVTKRGQDVALRCDPISGHVSLYWYRQALGQGPEFLTYFNYEAQQDKSGLPNDRFSAERPEGSISTLTIQRTEQRDSAMYRCASSLGTGRQETQYFGPGTRLLVL.

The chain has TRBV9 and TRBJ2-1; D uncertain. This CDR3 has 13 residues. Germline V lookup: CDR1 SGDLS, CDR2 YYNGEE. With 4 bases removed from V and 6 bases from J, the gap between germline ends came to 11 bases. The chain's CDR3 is CASSLSTANEQFF. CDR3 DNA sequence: TGTGCCAGCAGCCTTTCGACTGCCAATGAGCAGTTCTTC.

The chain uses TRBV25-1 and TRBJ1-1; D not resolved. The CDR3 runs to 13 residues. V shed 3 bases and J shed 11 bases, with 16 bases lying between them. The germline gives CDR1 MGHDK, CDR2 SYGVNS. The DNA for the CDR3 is TGTGCCAGCAGTGACCCAGCCCGGAGATCGGCTTTCTTT. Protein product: CASSDPARRSAFF.

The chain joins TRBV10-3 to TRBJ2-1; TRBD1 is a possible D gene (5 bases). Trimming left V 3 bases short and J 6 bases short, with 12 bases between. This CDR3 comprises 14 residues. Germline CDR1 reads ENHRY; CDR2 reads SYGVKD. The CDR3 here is CAISDPGRTNEQFF. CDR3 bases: TGTGCCATCAGTGATCCAGGGCGGACCAATGAGCAGTTCTTC.

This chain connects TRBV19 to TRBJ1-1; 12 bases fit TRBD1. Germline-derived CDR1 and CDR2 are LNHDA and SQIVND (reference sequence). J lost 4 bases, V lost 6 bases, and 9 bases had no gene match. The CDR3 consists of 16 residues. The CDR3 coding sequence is TGTGCCAGTAGCAGGGACAGGGGGCTTACGGGCACTGAAGCTTTCTTT. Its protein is CASSRDRGLTGTEAFF.

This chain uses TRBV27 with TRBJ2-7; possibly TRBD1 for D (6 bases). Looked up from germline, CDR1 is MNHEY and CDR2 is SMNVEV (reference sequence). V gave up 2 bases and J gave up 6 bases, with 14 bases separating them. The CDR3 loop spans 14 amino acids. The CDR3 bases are TGTGCCAGCAGTTTACAACAGGGCGCCTTCGAGCAGTACTTC. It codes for CASSLQQGAFEQYF.

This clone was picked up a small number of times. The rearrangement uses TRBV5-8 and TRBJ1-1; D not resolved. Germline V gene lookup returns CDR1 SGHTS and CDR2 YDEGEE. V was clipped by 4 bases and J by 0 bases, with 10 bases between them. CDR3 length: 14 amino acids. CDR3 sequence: CASSREGMNTEAFF. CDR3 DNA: TGTGCCAGCAGCCGCGAGGGCATGAACACTGAAGCTTTCTTT. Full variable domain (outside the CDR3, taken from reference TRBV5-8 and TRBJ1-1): EAGVTQSPTHLIKTRGQQATLRCSPISGHTSVYWYQQALGLGLQFLLWYDEGEERNRGNFPPRFSGRQFPNYSSELNVNALELEDSALYLCASSREGMNTEAFFGQGTRLTVV.

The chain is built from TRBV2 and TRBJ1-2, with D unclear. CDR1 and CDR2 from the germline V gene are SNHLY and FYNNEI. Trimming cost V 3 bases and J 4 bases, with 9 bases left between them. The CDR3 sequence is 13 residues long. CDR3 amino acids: CASSEEGAYGYTF. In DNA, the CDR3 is TGTGCCAGCAGTGAGGAGGGCGCCTATGGCTACACCTTC.

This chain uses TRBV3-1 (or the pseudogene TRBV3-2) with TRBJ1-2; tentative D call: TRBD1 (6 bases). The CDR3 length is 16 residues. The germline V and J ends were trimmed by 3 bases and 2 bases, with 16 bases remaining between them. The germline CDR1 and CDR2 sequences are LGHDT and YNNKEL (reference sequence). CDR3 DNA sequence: TGTGCCAGCAGCCACACCGTGGGCCAGGGGAACTATGGCTACACCTTC. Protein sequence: CASSHTVGQGNYGYTF.